Listed below are T cell receptor beta chains from one sample, sequenced in a study of T cell responses to AZD1222 COVID-19 vaccine. Data came from immunoSEQ multiplex PCR; TCRdb stores just in-frame clones and leaves some out. The sample shows some 100,000 clones, about 86% of them seen only once. Sequencing used peripheral blood, obtained on day 0 of AZD1222 vaccination. The receptors shown here come from an adult in good health. Both conserved end residues are part of each CDR3. The D gene is left open where the match is weak. Rows may omit the clone size; those that give it use once, few, many or a size class.

size: .; J: TRBJ2-3; D: .; V: TRBV25-1; DNA: TGTGCCAGCACCGGGGCTACGCAGTATTTT; CDR3: CASTGATQYF
size: .; J: TRBJ2-1; D: .; V: TRBV28; DNA: TGTGCCAGCGCTCGCCGGATAGACAATGAGCAGTTCTTC; CDR3: CASARRIDNEQFF
size: .; J: TRBJ2-7; D: .; V: TRBV5-4; DNA: TGTGCCAGCAGCTTGGCAGGGTCCTACGAGCAGTACTTC; CDR3: CASSLAGSYEQYF
size: .; J: TRBJ2-7; D: TRBD1; V: TRBV24-1; DNA: TGTGCCACCAGTGACCCTGGGACAGGGGATTACGAGCAGTACTTC; CDR3: CATSDPGTGDYEQYF
size: .; J: TRBJ2-2; D: TRBD1; V: TRBV7-2; DNA: TGTGCCAGCAGCTCCGGGACAGCGAACACCGGGGAGCTGTTTTTT; CDR3: CASSSGTANTGELFF
size: .; J: TRBJ2-1; D: .; V: TRBV5-1; DNA: TGCGCCAGCAGCTTGGGGGGAGCTAGCTCCTACAATGAGCAGTTCTTC; CDR3: CASSLGGASSYNEQFF
size: .; J: TRBJ2-1; D: .; V: TRBV9; DNA: TGTGCCAGCAGCGTAGGACGCTTAGGATACAATGAGCAGTTCTTC; CDR3: CASSVGRLGYNEQFF
size: .; J: TRBJ1-2; D: .; V: TRBV4-3; DNA: TGCGCCAGCAGCCAAGATCAGGGTCCTAACTATGGCTACACCTTC; CDR3: CASSQDQGPNYGYTF
size: .; J: TRBJ2-7; D: TRBD1; V: TRBV11-2; DNA: TGTGCCAGCAGCCCCTGGGACAGGGCCAACTACGAGCAGTACTTC; CDR3: CASSPWDRANYEQYF
size: .; J: TRBJ1-5; D: TRBD1; V: TRBV2; DNA: TGTGCCAGCAGGAGGACGGACAGGGGGACCAGTCAGCCCCAGCATTTT; CDR3: CASRRTDRGTSQPQHF
size: .; J: TRBJ2-3; D: .; V: TRBV6-2/TRBV6-3; DNA: TGTGCCAGCAGCCCCGGACACTCGACTAGCACAGATACGCAGTATTTT; CDR3: CASSPGHSTSTDTQYF
size: .; J: TRBJ1-1; D: .; V: TRBV25-1; DNA: TGTGCCAGCAGTGAACACAGCCTGAACACTGAAGCTTTCTTT; CDR3: CASSEHSLNTEAFF
size: .; J: TRBJ2-7; D: TRBD1; V: TRBV28; DNA: TGTGCCAGCCGCGGACAGGGGTACGAGCAGTACTTC; CDR3: CASRGQGYEQYF
size: .; J: TRBJ2-7; D: TRBD1; V: TRBV11-1; DNA: TGTGCCAGCAGTAAACCGACAGGGGACCTAATTAACGAGCAGTACTTC; CDR3: CASSKPTGDLINEQYF
size: .; J: TRBJ2-1; D: TRBD2; V: TRBV9; DNA: TGTGCCAGCAGCCATGGGACTAGCGGGAAGAGCTCCTACAATGAGCAGTTCTTC; CDR3: CASSHGTSGKSSYNEQFF
size: few; J: TRBJ2-7; D: TRBD1; V: TRBV5-1; DNA: TGCGCCAGCAGCTTGACAGGGGGAAACTACGAGCAGTACTTC; CDR3: CASSLTGGNYEQYF
size: .; J: TRBJ1-1; D: .; V: TRBV30; DNA: TGTGCCTGGAGTTTTAGGGCAGCTGTTATGAACACTGAAGCTTTCTTT; CDR3: CAWSFRAAVMNTEAFF
size: .; J: TRBJ1-1; D: .; V: TRBV7-3; DNA: TGTGCCAGCAGCTTAACTGGCACTGAAGCTTTCTTT; CDR3: CASSLTGTEAFF
size: .; J: TRBJ2-7; D: TRBD2; V: TRBV19; DNA: TGTGCCAGTAGTATAGCGGGGGGATTAGACACCTACGAGCAGTACTTC; CDR3: CASSIAGGLDTYEQYF
size: .; J: TRBJ2-1; D: TRBD2; V: TRBV28; DNA: TGTGCCAACGCGGGAGCCCCTTCTCTTTCCTACAATGAGCAGTTCTTC; CDR3: CANAGAPSLSYNEQFF
size: .; J: TRBJ2-1; D: .; V: TRBV6-6; DNA: TGTGCCAGCAGTACTACTGGGGGGCAAGGGCAGTTCTTC; CDR3: CASSTTGGQGQFF
size: once; J: TRBJ1-1; D: .; V: TRBV3-1/TRBV3-2; DNA: TGTGCCAGCAGCCGGAAAAGCAACACTGAAGCTTTCTTT; CDR3: CASSRKSNTEAFF
size: .; J: TRBJ1-1; D: .; V: TRBV28; DNA: TGTGCCTCAGGTAGCCCGAACACTGAAGCTTTCTTT; CDR3: CASGSPNTEAFF
size: .; J: TRBJ1-5; D: .; V: TRBV20-1; DNA: TGCAGTGCTAGTATTACCTACTTAGGGGATCAGCCCCAGCATTTT; CDR3: CSASITYLGDQPQHF
size: .; J: TRBJ2-2; D: .; V: TRBV19; DNA: TGTGCCAGTAGTATAGCGCACACCGGGGAGCTGTTTTTT; CDR3: CASSIAHTGELFF
size: .; J: TRBJ1-1; D: .; V: TRBV11-2; DNA: TGTGCCAGCAGCTTAGATTGGGGAGGGAACACTGAAGCTTTCTTT; CDR3: CASSLDWGGNTEAFF
size: .; J: TRBJ1-1; D: .; V: TRBV6-4; DNA: TGTGCCAGCAGTGACTCGATGAACGGTGAAGCTTTCTTT; CDR3: CASSDSMNGEAFF
size: .; J: TRBJ2-1; D: TRBD1; V: TRBV19; DNA: TGTGCCAGTAGTCCGGGACAGGCCAACTGGGATGAGCAGTTCTTC; CDR3: CASSPGQANWDEQFF
size: .; J: TRBJ2-6; D: .; V: TRBV7-3; DNA: TGTGCCAGCAGGGCTGGAGGGACTGGGGCCAACGTCCTGACTTTC; CDR3: CASRAGGTGANVLTF
size: .; J: TRBJ2-3; D: .; V: TRBV10-3; DNA: TGTGCCATCAGTGACTCTCTTACGGATACGCAGTATTTT; CDR3: CAISDSLTDTQYF
size: .; J: TRBJ1-1; D: .; V: TRBV7-2; DNA: TGTGCCAGCAGCCATACCTTGAACACTGAAGCTTTCTTT; CDR3: CASSHTLNTEAFF
size: .; J: TRBJ2-1; D: .; V: TRBV29-1; DNA: TGCAGCGCCCAGGGATTCGGACAGCTTAATGAGCAGTTCTTC; CDR3: CSAQGFGQLNEQFF
size: .; J: TRBJ2-7; D: .; V: TRBV29-1; DNA: TGCAGCGTCCAAACACAGGGTGATGAGCAGTACTTC; CDR3: CSVQTQGDEQYF
size: .; J: TRBJ1-1; D: .; V: TRBV4-1; DNA: TGCGCCAGCAGCCGTTCCAGGGTAGTGGACACTGAAGCTTTCTTT; CDR3: CASSRSRVVDTEAFF